This entry is about one TCR beta chain. What it recognizes is unknown. The data derive from a study of T cell therapy after organ transplantation. Study-level background: Therapy products were autologous CMV-specific T cells, peptide-expanded for approximately two weeks. Study-level results: Post-therapy CD8 clonality change correlated inversely with pretherapy clonality.

Only in-frame clones appear in the TCRdb table, and some are missing; sequencing was by immunoSEQ multiplex PCR. The sample lists over 2,000 clones, about 90% occurring once. The CDR3 is made up of 15 amino acids. Per the germline V gene, CDR1 is LNHDA and CDR2 is SQIVND (reference sequence). Trimming took 5 bases from V and 6 from J, leaving 19 bases between them. The sequences come from CD8+ T cells from blood, collected before autologous CMV-specific T cell therapy. This TCR came from a human patient who had received a solid organ transplant and had CMV disease. The rearrangement uses TRBV19 and TRBJ1-1; D gene uncertain. In DNA form, the CDR3 reads TGTGCCAGTAGTCCCCCGGGTCCCAGGCTCGCTGAAGCTTTCTTT. Translating gives CASSPPGPRLAEAFF.